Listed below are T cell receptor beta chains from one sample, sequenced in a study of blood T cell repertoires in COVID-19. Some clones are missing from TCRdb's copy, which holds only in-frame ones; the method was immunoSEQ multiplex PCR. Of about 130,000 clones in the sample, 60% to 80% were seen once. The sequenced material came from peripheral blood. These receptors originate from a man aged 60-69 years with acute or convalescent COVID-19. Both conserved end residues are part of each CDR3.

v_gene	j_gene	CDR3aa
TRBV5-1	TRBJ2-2	CASTPGTGNTGELFF
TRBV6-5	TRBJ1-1	CARTIDRVGTEAFF
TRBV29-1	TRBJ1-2	CSVARPPRGYTF
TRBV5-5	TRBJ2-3	CASSLSTSTDTQYF
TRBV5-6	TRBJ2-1	CASNEDSGTNYNEQFF
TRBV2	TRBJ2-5	CASRLWRASGPQETQYF
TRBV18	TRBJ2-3	CASSRRTGEDTQYF
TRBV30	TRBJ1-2	CAWSVGGVNGYTF
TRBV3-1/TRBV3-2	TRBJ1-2	CASSQAYANYGYTF
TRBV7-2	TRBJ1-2	CASSFSQENYGYTF
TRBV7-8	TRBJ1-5	CASEQGALVNSNQPQHF
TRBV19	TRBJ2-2	CASRKRGGYTGELFF
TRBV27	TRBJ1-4	CASTGSRGNEKLFF
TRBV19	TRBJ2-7	CASSPAGGPSYEQYF
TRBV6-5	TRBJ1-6	CASSYPGQGAPLHF
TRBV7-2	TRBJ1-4	CASSLRPLGRKDRNEKLFF
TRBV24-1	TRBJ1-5	CATSDRGPNQPQHF